Presented here are 27 T cell receptor beta chains from one specimen sequenced in a study of T cells in Graves' hyperthyroidism and ophthalmopathy. Amplified TCR beta CDR3 regions derived from RNA transcripts. The primer set for the first-round RT-PCR of the TCR CDR3 was HTBI. TCRdb re-analysed the multiplex PCR reads in MiXCR, keeping a single row per CDR3 protein. Among 660,000 or so distinct CDR3 sequences listed, roughly 46% were seen once. Sequencing was done on a sample of peripheral blood or thyroid tissue (not recorded which). The receptors derive from an adult man with Graves' disease, either hyperthyroidism or ophthalmopathy (not recorded which).

This chain joins TRBV29-1 and TRBJ1-2, with D perhaps matching TRBD1 (6 bases). Germline V gives CDR1 SQVTM, CDR2 ANQGSEA. The length of the CDR3 is 14 residues. Trimming removed 1 base from V and 6 bases from J, with 15 bases in between. CDR3 sequence: CSVEVSRGYNGYTF. The DNA for the CDR3 is TGCAGCGTTGAAGTCTCCAGGGGTTATAATGGCTACACCTTC.

The rearrangement joins TRBV24-1 to TRBJ1-5; 7 bases line up with TRBD1. Germline V lookup: CDR1 KGHDR, CDR2 SFDVKD. CDR3 size: 13 residues. With V trimmed by 9 bases and J by 11 bases, 12 bases remained unmatched. The CDR3 coding sequence is TGTGCCACCCGCGCGGGACAGCAAGAGACCCAGCATTTT. Translating it yields CATRAGQQETQHF.

The gene calls are TRBV29-1 and TRBJ1-6, with D maybe TRBD1 (6 bases). Germline loops: CDR1 SQVTM, CDR2 ANQGSEA. The CDR3 is 12 residues long. V lost 7 bases, J lost 13 bases, and 17 bases lay in between. The CDR3 loop is CSAAQGGQPLHF. In DNA, the CDR3 is TGCAGCGCTGCACAGGGAGGTCAGCCCCTCCACTTT.

In this sample, this clonotype turned up many times. The CDR3 DNA follows: TGCAGCGTTGAAGGGGGCAATCAGCCCCAGCATTTT. Protein sequence: CSVEGGNQPQHF. This rearrangement joins TRBV29-1 to TRBJ1-5; D remains unclear. The CDR3 loop spans 12 amino acids. Germline CDR1 is SQVTM and CDR2 is ANQGSEA. Trimming left V 1 base short and J 2 bases short, with 3 bases between.

The rearrangement links TRBV9 to TRBJ2-2; 11 nucleotides match TRBD2. V trimming: 7 bases; J trimming: 3 bases; junction bases outside the gene matches: 17. CDR1 and CDR2 from the germline V gene are SGDLS and YYNGEE. The CDR3 runs to 19 residues. The CDR3 DNA sequence: TGTGCCAGCGGAAAGGCAGGGGGCCTAGCGGGAGGCTACACCGGGGAGCTGTTTTTT. It translates to CASGKAGGLAGGYTGELFF.

This chain joins TRBV10-3 and TRBJ2-6; possibly TRBD1 for D (5 bases). The CDR3 runs to 19 residues. Trimming shortened V by 3 bases and J by 0 bases, and 18 bases separated the two germline ends. Germline V gene data show CDR1 as ENHRY and CDR2 as SYGVKD. The CDR3 reads CAISDGQGQGVSGANVLTF. The DNA for the CDR3 is TGTGCCATCAGTGATGGGCAGGGCCAAGGGGTCTCTGGGGCCAACGTCCTGACTTTC.

V is TRBV20-1 and J is TRBJ1-1; no clear D gene. This CDR3 is 11 amino acids long. Deletions cut 6 bases from V and 0 bases from J, with 5 bases between. Germline values: CDR1 DFQATT, CDR2 SNEGSKA (reference sequence). Here the CDR3 reads CSAYLNTEAFF. CDR3 in DNA: TGCAGTGCGTACTTGAACACTGAAGCTTTCTTT.

The chain joins TRBV7-9 to TRBJ2-6; no clear D gene. Germline V gene sequence: CDR1 SEHNR, CDR2 FQNEAQ (reference sequence). V lost 6 bases and J lost 1, with 10 bases in between. The CDR3 loop spans 15 amino acids. The CDR3 region has the DNA TGTGCCAGCAGGAGAGTGGAATCTGGGGCCAACGTCCTGACTTTC. This gives the protein CASRRVESGANVLTF.

V is TRBV7-9 and J is TRBJ1-1; D is undetermined. This CDR3 region has 14 residues. Looked up from germline, CDR1 is SEHNR and CDR2 is FQNEAQ (reference sequence). Deletions cut 1 base from V and 4 bases from J, with 10 bases between. The CDR3 region is CASSLEQPTTEAFF. As DNA, the CDR3 is TGTGCCAGCAGCTTAGAACAGCCAACCACTGAAGCTTTCTTT.

This clonotype was recorded many times. The J gene is TRBJ2-5, the V gene TRBV20-1, with 9 bases that match TRBD2. Germline V gene sequence: CDR1 DFQATT, CDR2 SNEGSKA (reference sequence). The junction had 8 bases not matched to a gene; V was cut back by 6 bases and J by 0 bases. The CDR3 runs 15 residues. DNA for the CDR3: TGCAGTGCGGTGGGGCTAGCGGGATACCAAGAGACCCAGTACTTC. Its translation: CSAVGLAGYQETQYF.

This clonotype was observed at least ten times. V and J are TRBV20-1 and TRBJ2-7; the D is unclear. This CDR3 has 12 amino acids. V dropped 2 bases and J dropped 3 bases, with 8 bases sitting between them. Per germline, CDR1 DFQATT and CDR2 SNEGSKA (reference sequence). The CDR3 spells CSARWGFYEQYF. CDR3 nucleotide sequence: TGCAGTGCTAGATGGGGATTCTACGAGCAGTACTTC.

This clonotype has at least ten counts. J is TRBJ1-1 and V is TRBV5-1, with a possible D match to TRBD1 (6 bases). The CDR3 covers 15 residues. V was shortened by 0 bases and J by 1 base, with 10 bases between the two germline ends. The germline CDR1 and CDR2 sequences are SGHRS and YFSETQ. CDR3 sequence (DNA): TGCGCCAGCAGCTTGGAAGGGACACCGAACACTGAAGCTTTCTTT. Its translation: CASSLEGTPNTEAFF.

V usage is TRBV12-5 and J usage is TRBJ1-1; D unresolved. This CDR3 is built from 12 residues. The V gene lost 6 bases and the J gene lost 5 bases, with 10 bases spanning the gap. Germline CDR1 and CDR2: LGHNT and FRNRAP. The CDR3 loop reads CASGPYGTEAFF. The CDR3 region has the DNA TGTGCTAGTGGCCCATATGGGACTGAAGCTTTCTTT.

This chain links TRBV7-2 with TRBJ1-1; 10 bases agree with TRBD1. The J segment lost 5 bases and the V segment lost 5 bases, leaving 11 bases of the junction unmatched. CDR1 and CDR2 (germline): SGHTA, FQGNSA. The CDR3 is 16 amino acids. CDR3 protein: CASSPPTGGRRTEAFF. For the CDR3, the DNA is TGTGCCAGCAGCCCCCCGACAGGGGGCAGAAGGACTGAAGCTTTCTTT.

This chain connects TRBV29-1 to TRBJ1-2; D might be TRBD1 (5 bases). The CDR3 extends over 13 amino acids. Per germline, CDR1 SQVTM and CDR2 ANQGSEA. Trimming stripped 7 bases from V and 2 bases from J, with 14 bases between. CDR3 DNA sequence: TGCAGCGGGACAATGGCAGACAACTATGGCTACACCTTC. As protein: CSGTMADNYGYTF.

The chain uses TRBV29-1 and TRBJ1-1; D possibly corresponds to TRBD1 (6 bases). This CDR3 comprises 13 residues. V shed 6 bases and J shed 5 bases, with 16 bases lying between them. Per germline, CDR1 SQVTM and CDR2 ANQGSEA. The CDR3 region is CSVVPRGRTEAFF. The CDR3 DNA reads TGCAGCGTAGTCCCCAGGGGAAGAACTGAAGCTTTCTTT.

This clonotype was detected a few times. This chain uses TRBV20-1 with TRBJ2-7; a possible D gene is TRBD1 (5 bases). V lost 0 bases to trimming and J lost 2 bases, with 14 bases between them. Per the germline V gene, CDR1 is DFQATT and CDR2 is SNEGSKA (reference sequence). CDR3 length equals 15 residues. This CDR3 reads CSARDRSGSPYEQYF. CDR3 sequence (DNA): TGCAGTGCTAGAGATCGGTCAGGGTCCCCCTACGAGCAGTACTTC.

In its sample, this clonotype was seen many times. V usage is TRBV5-1 and J usage is TRBJ1-1, with TRBD1 identical over 8 bases. CDR1 and CDR2 from the germline V gene are SGHRS and YFSETQ. CDR3 length equals 15 residues. Trimming cost V 5 bases and J 2 bases; bases outside gene matches: 8. CDR3 nucleotide sequence: TGCGCCAGCAGTTGGCGGACAGGGCTCAACACTGAAGCTTTCTTT. Protein product: CASSWRTGLNTEAFF.

This clonotype turned up a few times. The chain combines TRBV20-1 with TRBJ1-1; weak D call: TRBD1 (5 bases). This CDR3 region has 14 residues. CDR1 and CDR2 from the germline V gene are DFQATT and SNEGSKA (reference sequence). V dropped 6 bases and J dropped 0 bases, with 14 bases sitting between them. Written as DNA, the CDR3 is TGCAGTGCCTCAACCGGGGCTTTGAACACTGAAGCTTTCTTT. Translated: CSASTGALNTEAFF.

J is TRBJ1-4 and V is TRBV20-1; 10 positions agree with TRBD1. From germline, CDR1 is DFQATT and CDR2 SNEGSKA (reference sequence). CDR3 length equals 13 residues. V gave up 6 bases and J gave up 8 bases; unmatched junction bases: 6. CDR3 loop: CSANGQGDEKLFF. CDR3 in DNA: TGCAGTGCCAACGGACAGGGGGACGAAAAACTGTTTTTT.

CDR3 in amino acids: CATSDLRASIFGYTF. As DNA, the CDR3 is TGTGCCACCAGCGATTTGAGGGCGTCAATCTTTGGCTACACCTTC. This chain connects TRBV15 to TRBJ1-2; D gene ambiguous. V was pared by 5 bases and J by 7 bases, with 20 bases between. CDR3 size: 15 residues. Germline V gives CDR1 LNHNV, CDR2 YYDKDF (reference sequence).

On this clonotype itself: This may be a read error: a much more frequent sequence differs by one nucleotide. The chain has TRBV29-1 and TRBJ1-1, with D tentatively TRBD1 (5 bases). V was pared by 4 bases and J by 3 bases, with 6 bases between. CDR3 length: 11 residues. The V gene's germline CDR1 is SQVTM and CDR2 ANQGSEA. CDR3 sequence: CSVVGDTEAFF. Written as DNA, the CDR3 is TGCAGCGTTGTAGGGGACACTGAAGCTTTCTTT.

V usage is TRBV6-4 and J usage is TRBJ1-1; 10 bases match TRBD1. J lost 6 bases, V lost 6 bases, and 4 bases had no gene match. Germline lookup yields CDR1 MRHNA and CDR2 SNTAGT. The CDR3 covers 13 residues. CDR3 sequence (DNA): TGTGCCAGCAGGGGACAGGGGAAGTCTGAAGCTTTCTTT. Its protein product is CASRGQGKSEAFF.

The CDR3 DNA reads as TGCAGCGTTTGGGGGGTAGCCTACGAGCAGTACTTC. This codes for CSVWGVAYEQYF. V and J are TRBV29-1 and TRBJ2-7; perhaps TRBD2 as D (6 bases). This CDR3 comprises 12 residues. Germline V CDR1 and CDR2: SQVTM, ANQGSEA. V was trimmed by 5 bases and J by 2 bases, leaving 10 bases between them.

This clonotype was detected a few times. The CDR3 protein is CASKSPQGEVSPLHF. The CDR3 DNA follows: TGTGCCAGCAAGAGTCCCCAGGGGGAAGTTTCACCCCTCCACTTT. The gene calls are TRBV2 and TRBJ1-6; 7 nucleotides match TRBD1. V was pared by 7 bases and J by 9 bases, with 12 bases of the junction left unmatched. CDR1 SNHLY and CDR2 FYNNEI come from the germline V gene. This CDR3 is 15 amino acids long.

The rearrangement uses TRBV2 and TRBJ1-5; a possible D gene is TRBD1 (5 bases). The CDR3 is made up of 15 amino acids. Trimming took 3 bases from V and 3 from J, leaving 12 bases between them. The V gene's germline CDR1 is SNHLY and CDR2 FYNNEI. The CDR3 loop reads CASSDLQGPNQPQHF. The CDR3 DNA reads TGTGCCAGCAGTGACCTGCAGGGTCCCAATCAGCCCCAGCATTTT. The complete variable domain, with remaining parts taken from reference TRBV2 and TRBJ1-5, reads EPEVTQTPSHQVTQMGQEVILRCVPISNHLYFYWYRQILGQKVEFLVSFYNNEISEKSEIFDDQFSVERPDGSNFTLKIRSTKLEDSAMYFCASSDLQGPNQPQHFGDGTRLSIL.

The genes are TRBV20-1 and TRBJ2-7; 12 positions agree with TRBD2. With the DNA end fitting TRBJ2-1 better, the J assignment may be wrong. CDR3 size: 16 residues. The germline V gene has CDR1 DFQATT and CDR2 SNEGSKA (reference sequence). In DNA form, the CDR3 reads TGCAGTGCTAGCGCTCTAGCGGGGGGGCCGGGGAATGAGCAGTTCTTC. It encodes CSASALAGGPGNEQFF.